This TCR beta chain was sequenced for a study of blood T cell repertoires in COVID-19. Whole-study context: Nucleic acid was either cDNA or gDNA, and it came from T cells, B-cell-depleted T cells, or PBMCs.

Study processing details: For nucleated cells, counts were estimated from reference gene primer amplification. Here immunoSEQ multiplex PCR was the method, and the copy in TCRdb shows in-frame clones only, minus some. V and J calls and clone size come straight from that table; D and trimming were deduced from the DNA. The table has roughly 400,000 clones, nearly 90% seen once. Individuals aged roughly 18 to 95 years were recruited from roughly 22 US areas. Clinical histories supplied by participants themselves formed the basis of cohort assignment. The J segment lost 6 bases and the V segment lost 5 bases, leaving 7 bases of the junction unmatched. Looked up from germline, CDR1 is LNHDA and CDR2 is SQIVND (reference sequence). The CDR3 runs to 14 residues.

This TCR was recovered from a woman aged 40-49 years with acute COVID-19. The sample comprised PBMCs or T cells enriched from blood (not recorded which). V and J are TRBV19 and TRBJ2-7; 10 positions agree with TRBD1. The CDR3 sequence is CASSPLRTGGEQYF. CDR3 in DNA: TGTGCCAGTAGTCCCCTTCGGACAGGGGGCGAGCAGTACTTC.